This T cell receptor beta chain was observed in a study of STAT3 mutations in large granular lymphocyte leukemia. Across the study: Roughly half the longitudinally sequenced T-LGLL patients had canonical STAT3 mutations.

Study-level findings and limits: At least one immunodominant TCR beta clonotype appeared in every T-cell large granular lymphocyte leukemia patient.

Per the germline V gene, CDR1 is SGHRS and CDR2 is YFSETQ. The germline V and J ends were trimmed by 2 bases and 3 bases, with 6 bases remaining between them. The CDR3 extends over 12 amino acids. The data were produced by immunoSEQ multiplex PCR, yet TCRdb's version contains in-frame clones alone and is incomplete. The table shows about 3,300 clones, with 40% to 45% occurring only once. A word on this clone: The antigen is unknown.

What was sequenced was peripheral blood mononuclear cells. This receptor was obtained from a man aged 50 to 60 with T-cell large granular lymphocyte leukemia. Some clones in this sample may be carry-over from other donors' samples. This chain joins TRBV5-1 and TRBJ2-7; no definite D call. CDR3 loop: CASSFGDYEQYF. For the CDR3, the DNA is TGCGCCAGCAGCTTCGGAGACTACGAGCAGTACTTC. Full variable domain (missing parts from reference TRBV5-1 and TRBJ2-7): KAGVTQTPRYLIKTRGQQVTLSCSPISGHRSVSWYQQTPGQGLQFLFEYFSETQRNKGNFPGRFSGRQFSNSRSEMNVSTLELGDSALYLCASSFGDYEQYFGPGTRLTVT.